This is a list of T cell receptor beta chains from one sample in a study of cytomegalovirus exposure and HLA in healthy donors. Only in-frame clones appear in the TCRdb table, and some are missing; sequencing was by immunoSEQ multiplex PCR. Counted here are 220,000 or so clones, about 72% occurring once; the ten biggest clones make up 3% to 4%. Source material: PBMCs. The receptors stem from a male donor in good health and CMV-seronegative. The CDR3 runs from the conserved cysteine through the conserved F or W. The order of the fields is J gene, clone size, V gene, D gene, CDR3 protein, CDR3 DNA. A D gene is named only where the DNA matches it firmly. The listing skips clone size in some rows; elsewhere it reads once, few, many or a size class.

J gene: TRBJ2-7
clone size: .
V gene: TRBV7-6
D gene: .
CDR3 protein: CASRPPLSYEQYF
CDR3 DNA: TGTGCCAGCAGGCCACCACTCTCCTACGAGCAGTACTTC

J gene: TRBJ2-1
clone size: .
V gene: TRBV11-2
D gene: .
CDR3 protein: CASSLHGGSPNEQFF
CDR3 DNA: TGTGCCAGCAGCCTACACGGGGGATCCCCTAATGAGCAGTTCTTC

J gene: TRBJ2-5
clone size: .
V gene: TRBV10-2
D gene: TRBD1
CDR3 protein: CASSESPGGSQETQYF
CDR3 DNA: TGCGCCAGCAGTGAGTCGCCAGGGGGCTCCCAAGAGACCCAGTACTTC

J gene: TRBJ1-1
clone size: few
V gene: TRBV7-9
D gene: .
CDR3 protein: CASSLAGPSGTEAFF
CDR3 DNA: TGTGCCAGCAGCTTAGCGGGTCCCTCAGGCACTGAAGCTTTCTTT

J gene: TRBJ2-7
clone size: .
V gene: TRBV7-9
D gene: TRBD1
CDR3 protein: CSSSLLRGREGSTW
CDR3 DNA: TGTTCCAGCAGCCTACTCAGGGGGCGAGAAGGGAGCACTTGG

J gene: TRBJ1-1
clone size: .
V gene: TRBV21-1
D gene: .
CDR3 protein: CASNGTGNTEAFF
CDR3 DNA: TGTGCCAGCAATGGGACAGGGAACACTGAAGCTTTCTTT

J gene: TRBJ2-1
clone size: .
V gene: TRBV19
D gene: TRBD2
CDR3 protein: CASSIPGAGAGGLSYNEQFF
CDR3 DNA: TGTGCCAGTAGTATCCCTGGGGCTGGGGCGGGAGGTCTCTCCTACAATGAGCAGTTCTTC

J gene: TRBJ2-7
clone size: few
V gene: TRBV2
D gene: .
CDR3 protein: CASSERYLYEQYF
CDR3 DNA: TGTGCCAGCAGTGAACGATACCTATACGAGCAGTACTTC

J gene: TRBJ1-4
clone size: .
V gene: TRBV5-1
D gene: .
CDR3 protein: CASSQLGNRATNEKLFF
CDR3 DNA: TGCGCCAGCAGCCAACTAGGTAATAGGGCAACTAATGAAAAACTGTTTTTT

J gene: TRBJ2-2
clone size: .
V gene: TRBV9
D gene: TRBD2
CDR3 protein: CASSVDSGRSTTELFF
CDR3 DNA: TGTGCCAGCAGCGTAGATAGCGGGAGGTCCACAACGGAGCTGTTTTTT

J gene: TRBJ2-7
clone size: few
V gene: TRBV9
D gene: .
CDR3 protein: CASSTEQGHEQYF
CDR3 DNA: TGTGCCAGCAGCACAGAACAGGGACACGAGCAGTACTTC

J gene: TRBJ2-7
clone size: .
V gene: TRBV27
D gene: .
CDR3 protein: CASRAGTSYEQYF
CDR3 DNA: TGTGCCAGCAGGGCAGGGACTTCCTACGAGCAGTACTTC

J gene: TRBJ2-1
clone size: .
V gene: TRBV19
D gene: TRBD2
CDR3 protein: CASSIGGLAPYNEQFF
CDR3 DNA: TGTGCCAGTAGTATAGGGGGACTAGCGCCGTACAATGAGCAGTTCTTC

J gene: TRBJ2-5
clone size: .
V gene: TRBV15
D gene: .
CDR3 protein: CATSRDQTSQETQYF
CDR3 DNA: TGTGCCACCAGCAGGGACCAGACTAGCCAAGAGACCCAGTACTTC

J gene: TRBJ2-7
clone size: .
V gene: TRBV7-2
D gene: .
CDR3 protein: CASSLGPGSEQYF
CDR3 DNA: TGTGCCAGCAGCTTAGGACCAGGGTCCGAGCAGTACTTC

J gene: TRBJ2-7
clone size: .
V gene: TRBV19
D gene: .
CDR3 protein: CASSTASYEQYF
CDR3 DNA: TGTGCCAGTAGTACCGCGAGCTACGAGCAGTACTTC

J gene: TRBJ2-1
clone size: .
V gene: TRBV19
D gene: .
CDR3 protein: CASTNRPGSYNEQFF
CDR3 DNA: TGTGCCAGTACCAACCGGCCGGGGTCCTACAATGAGCAGTTCTTC

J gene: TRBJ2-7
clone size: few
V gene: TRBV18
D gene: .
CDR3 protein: CASSPYGGVYEQYF
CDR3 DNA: TGTGCCAGCTCACCATACGGAGGGGTCTACGAGCAGTACTTC

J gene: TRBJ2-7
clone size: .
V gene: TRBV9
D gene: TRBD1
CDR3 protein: CASSAFGTDEQYF
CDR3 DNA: TGTGCCAGCAGCGCTTTCGGGACAGACGAGCAGTACTTC

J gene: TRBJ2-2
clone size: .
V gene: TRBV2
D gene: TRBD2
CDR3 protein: CASSEGGRGYTGELFF
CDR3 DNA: TGTGCCAGCAGTGAAGGCGGGAGGGGCTACACCGGGGAGCTGTTTTTT

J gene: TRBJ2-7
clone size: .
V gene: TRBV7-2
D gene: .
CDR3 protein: CASSLGSGGAYEQYF
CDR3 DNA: TGTGCCAGCAGCTTAGGCAGCGGTGGGGCCTACGAGCAGTACTTC

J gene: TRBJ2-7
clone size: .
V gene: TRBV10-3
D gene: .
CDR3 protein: CAISERSGVDEQYF
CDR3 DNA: TGTGCCATCAGTGAAAGGTCGGGGGTCGACGAGCAGTACTTC

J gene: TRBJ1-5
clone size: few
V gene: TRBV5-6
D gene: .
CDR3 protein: CASSSRGFVQPQHF
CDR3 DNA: TGTGCCAGCAGCTCGAGGGGGTTTGTACAGCCCCAGCATTTT

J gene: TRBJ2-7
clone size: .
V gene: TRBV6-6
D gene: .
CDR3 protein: CASSPGLSYEQYF
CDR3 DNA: TGTGCCAGCAGTCCCGGACTCTCCTACGAGCAGTACTTC

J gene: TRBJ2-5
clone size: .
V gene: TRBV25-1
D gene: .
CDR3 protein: CASAEFTGGYQETQYF
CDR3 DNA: TGTGCCAGCGCTGAATTCACAGGAGGGTACCAAGAGACCCAGTACTTC

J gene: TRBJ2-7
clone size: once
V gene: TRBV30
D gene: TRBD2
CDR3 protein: CARAAGGPKQYF
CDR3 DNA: TGTGCTCGGGCGGCGGGAGGGCCAAAGCAGTACTTC

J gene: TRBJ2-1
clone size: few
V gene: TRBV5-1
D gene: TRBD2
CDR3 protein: CASSRGGRDNEQFF
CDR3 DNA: TGCGCCAGCAGCAGGGGAGGGCGAGACAATGAGCAGTTCTTC

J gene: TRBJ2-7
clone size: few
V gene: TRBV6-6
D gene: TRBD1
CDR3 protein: CASSYSSGGSDEQYF
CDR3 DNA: TGTGCCAGCAGTTACTCGTCAGGGGGCAGCGACGAGCAGTACTTC

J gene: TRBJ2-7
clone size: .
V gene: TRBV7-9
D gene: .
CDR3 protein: CASSLANRVDEQYF
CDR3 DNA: TGTGCCAGCAGCTTAGCCAACAGGGTTGACGAGCAGTACTTC

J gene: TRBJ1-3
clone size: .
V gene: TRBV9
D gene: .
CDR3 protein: CASSASGTMTSGNTIYF
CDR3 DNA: TGTGCCAGCAGCGCCTCCGGGACAATGACCTCTGGAAACACCATATATTTT

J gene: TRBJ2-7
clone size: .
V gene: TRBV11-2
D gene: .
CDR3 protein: CASSLGQNSYEQYF
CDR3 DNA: TGTGCCAGCAGCTTAGGCCAGAATTCCTACGAGCAGTACTTC

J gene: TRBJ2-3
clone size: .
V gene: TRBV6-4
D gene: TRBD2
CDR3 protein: CASSDYAGVATDTQYF
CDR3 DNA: TGTGCCAGCAGTGACTATGCGGGAGTCGCGACAGATACGCAGTATTTT

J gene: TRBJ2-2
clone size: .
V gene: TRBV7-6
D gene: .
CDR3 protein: CASSLEGQNTGELFF
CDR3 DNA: TGTGCCAGCAGCTTAGAGGGACAGAACACCGGGGAGCTGTTTTTT

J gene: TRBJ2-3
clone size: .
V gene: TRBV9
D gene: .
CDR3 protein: CASSVRTATTDTQYF
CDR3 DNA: TGTGCCAGCAGCGTTCGGACTGCCACCACAGATACGCAGTATTTT

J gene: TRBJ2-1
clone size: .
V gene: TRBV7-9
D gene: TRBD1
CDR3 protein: CASRTGVREQFF
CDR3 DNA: TGTGCCAGCCGGACAGGGGTTCGAGAGCAGTTCTTC

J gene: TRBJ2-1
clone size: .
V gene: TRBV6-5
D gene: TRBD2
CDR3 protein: CASSVGTTSYNEQFF
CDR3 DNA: TGTGCCAGCAGCGTAGGGACTACTTCCTACAATGAGCAGTTCTTC

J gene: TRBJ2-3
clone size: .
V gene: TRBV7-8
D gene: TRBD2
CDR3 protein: CASSRLIAGGPDTQYF
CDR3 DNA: TGTGCCAGCAGCCGACTTATAGCGGGAGGGCCAGATACGCAGTATTTT

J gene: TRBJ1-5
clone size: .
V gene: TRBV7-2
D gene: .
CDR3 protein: CASSLSGRRSSNQPQHF
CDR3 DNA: TGTGCCAGCAGCTTAAGCGGACGCAGGAGTAGCAATCAGCCCCAGCATTTT

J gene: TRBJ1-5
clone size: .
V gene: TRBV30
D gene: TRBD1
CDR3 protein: CAWDSGQGAYQPQHF
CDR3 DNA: TGTGCCTGGGATTCGGGACAGGGGGCTTATCAGCCCCAGCATTTT

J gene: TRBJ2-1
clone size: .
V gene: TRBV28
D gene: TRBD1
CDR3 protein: CASSLTGAYNEQFF
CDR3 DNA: TGTGCCAGCTCCTTGACAGGGGCCTACAATGAGCAGTTCTTC

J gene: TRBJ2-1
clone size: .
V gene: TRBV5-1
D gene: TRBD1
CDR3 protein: CASSSSTSGGQGFDEQFF
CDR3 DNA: TGCGCCAGCAGCTCATCTACCTCGGGGGGACAGGGGTTCGATGAGCAGTTCTTC

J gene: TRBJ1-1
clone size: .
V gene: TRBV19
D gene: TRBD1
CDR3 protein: CASTRQGANTEAFF
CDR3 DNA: TGTGCCAGTACCCGACAGGGGGCGAATACTGAAGCTTTCTTT

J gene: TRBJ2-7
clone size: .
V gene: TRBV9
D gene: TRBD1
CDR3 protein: CASSPRTGADEQYF
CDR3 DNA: TGTGCCAGCAGCCCTCGGACAGGGGCAGACGAGCAGTACTTC

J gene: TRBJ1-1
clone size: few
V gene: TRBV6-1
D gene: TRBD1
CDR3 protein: CASSEFGTGVNTEAFF
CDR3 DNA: TGTGCCAGCAGTGAATTCGGGACAGGGGTAAACACTGAAGCTTTCTTT

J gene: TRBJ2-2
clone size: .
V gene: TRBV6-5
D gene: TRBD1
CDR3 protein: CASSYWTGAVTGELFF
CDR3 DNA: TGTGCCAGCAGTTACTGGACAGGGGCGGTTACCGGGGAGCTGTTTTTT

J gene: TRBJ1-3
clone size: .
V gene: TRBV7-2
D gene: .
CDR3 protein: CASSLPGNTGNTIYF
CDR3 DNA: TGTGCCAGCAGCTTACCGGGTAATACTGGAAACACCATATATTTT

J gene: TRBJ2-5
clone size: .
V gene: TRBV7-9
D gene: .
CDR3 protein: CASSARRAAGLQETQYF
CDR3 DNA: TGTGCCAGCAGCGCCCGCCGGGCGGCGGGGCTACAAGAGACCCAGTACTTC

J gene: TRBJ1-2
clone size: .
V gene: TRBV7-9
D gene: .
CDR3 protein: CSSTPRAPNYGYTF
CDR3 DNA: TGTTCCAGCACCCCCAGGGCTCCTAACTATGGCTACACCTTC

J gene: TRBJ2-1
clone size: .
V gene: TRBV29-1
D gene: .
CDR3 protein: CSVGASGWWQFF
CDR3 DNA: TGCAGCGTTGGGGCCTCCGGTTGGTGGCAGTTCTTC

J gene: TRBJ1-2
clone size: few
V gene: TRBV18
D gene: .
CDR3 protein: CASSEASGYTF
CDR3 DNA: TGTGCCAGCTCAGAGGCATCCGGCTACACCTTC

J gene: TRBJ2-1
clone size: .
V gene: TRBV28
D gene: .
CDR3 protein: CASSLPLTGVYNEQFF
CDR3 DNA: TGTGCCAGCAGTTTACCCTTAACAGGAGTCTACAATGAGCAGTTCTTC

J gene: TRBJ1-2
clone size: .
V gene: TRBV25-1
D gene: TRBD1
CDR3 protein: CASRPEQGAGGYTF
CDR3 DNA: TGTGCCAGCAGACCCGAACAGGGGGCGGGAGGCTACACCTTC

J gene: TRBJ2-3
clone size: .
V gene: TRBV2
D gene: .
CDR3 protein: CASSGTGTSTDTQYF
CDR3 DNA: TGTGCCAGCAGTGGAACCGGGACTAGCACAGATACGCAGTATTTT

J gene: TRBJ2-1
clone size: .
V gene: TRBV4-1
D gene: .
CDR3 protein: CASSQGLASSYNEQFF
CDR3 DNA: TGCGCCAGCAGCCAAGGATTAGCGAGTTCCTACAATGAGCAGTTCTTC

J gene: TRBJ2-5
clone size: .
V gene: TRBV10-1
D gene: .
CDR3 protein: CASSQDSGGETQYF
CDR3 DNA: TGCGCCAGCAGCCAGGACTCCGGCGGGGAGACCCAGTACTTC